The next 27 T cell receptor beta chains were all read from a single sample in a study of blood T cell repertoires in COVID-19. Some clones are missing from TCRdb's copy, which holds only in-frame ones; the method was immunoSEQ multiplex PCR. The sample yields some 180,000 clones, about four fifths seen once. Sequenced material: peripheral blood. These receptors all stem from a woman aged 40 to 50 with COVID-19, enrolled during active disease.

Here the CDR3 DNA reads TGTGCCAGCAACCAAGGACTAGCGGGTCCCGGGGAGCTGTTTTTT. Translated, it gives CASNQGLAGPGELFF. The J gene is TRBJ2-2, the V gene TRBV9; 11 nucleotides agree with TRBD2. The CDR3 has 15 residues. From germline, CDR1 is SGDLS and CDR2 YYNGEE. The trim removed 6 bases at V and 6 bases at J, leaving 7 bases unmatched.

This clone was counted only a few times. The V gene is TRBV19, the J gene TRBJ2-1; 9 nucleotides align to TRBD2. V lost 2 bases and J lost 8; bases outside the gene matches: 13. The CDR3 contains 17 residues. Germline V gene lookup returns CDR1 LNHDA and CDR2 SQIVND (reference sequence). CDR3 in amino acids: CASSISGGRASSYEQFF. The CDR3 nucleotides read TGTGCCAGTAGTATATCTGGCGGGAGGGCCTCTAGCTATGAGCAGTTCTTC.

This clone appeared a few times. CDR3 coding DNA: TGCGCCAGCAGCCATATCCCGGGACAGGGTTTCGGGTTGGATCAGCCCCAGCATTTT. It specifies CASSHIPGQGFGLDQPQHF. The rearrangement joins TRBV4-1 to TRBJ1-5; the match to TRBD1 covers 9 bases. The CDR3 consists of 19 residues. Per germline, CDR1 MGHRA and CDR2 YSYEKL. The trim removed 3 bases at V and 5 bases at J, leaving 17 bases unmatched.

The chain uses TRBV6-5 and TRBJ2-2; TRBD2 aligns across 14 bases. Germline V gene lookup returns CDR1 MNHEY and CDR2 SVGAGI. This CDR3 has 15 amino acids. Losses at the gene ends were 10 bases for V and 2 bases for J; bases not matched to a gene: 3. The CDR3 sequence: CATGLAGGNTGELFF. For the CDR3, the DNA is TGTGCCACAGGACTAGCGGGGGGTAACACCGGGGAGCTGTTTTTT.

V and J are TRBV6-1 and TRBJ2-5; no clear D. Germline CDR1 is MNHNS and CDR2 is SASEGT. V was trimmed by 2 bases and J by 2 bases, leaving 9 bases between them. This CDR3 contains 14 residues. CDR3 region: CASSEIGEQETQYF. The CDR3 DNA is TGTGCCAGCAGTGAAATAGGAGAACAAGAGACCCAGTACTTC.

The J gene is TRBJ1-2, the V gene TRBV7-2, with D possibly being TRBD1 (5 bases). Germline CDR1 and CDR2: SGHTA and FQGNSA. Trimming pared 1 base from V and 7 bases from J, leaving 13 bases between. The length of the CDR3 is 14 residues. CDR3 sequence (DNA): TGTGCCAGCAGCTTAGGACAGCGAGAAATTGGCTACACCTTC. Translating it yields CASSLGQREIGYTF.

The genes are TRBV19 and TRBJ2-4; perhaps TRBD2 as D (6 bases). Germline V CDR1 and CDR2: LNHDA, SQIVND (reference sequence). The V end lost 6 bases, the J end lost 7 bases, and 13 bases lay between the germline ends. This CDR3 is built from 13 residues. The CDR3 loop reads CASSRRDSNIQYF. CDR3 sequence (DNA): TGTGCCAGTAGCCGCCGGGACTCTAACATTCAGTACTTC.

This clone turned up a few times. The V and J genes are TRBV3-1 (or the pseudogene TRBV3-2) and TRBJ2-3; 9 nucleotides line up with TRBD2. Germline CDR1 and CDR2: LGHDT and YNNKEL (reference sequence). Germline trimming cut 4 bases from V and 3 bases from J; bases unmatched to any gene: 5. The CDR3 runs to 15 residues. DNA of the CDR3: TGTGCCAGCAGCCGTAGCGGGAGCGGGACAGATACGCAGTATTTT. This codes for CASSRSGSGTDTQYF.

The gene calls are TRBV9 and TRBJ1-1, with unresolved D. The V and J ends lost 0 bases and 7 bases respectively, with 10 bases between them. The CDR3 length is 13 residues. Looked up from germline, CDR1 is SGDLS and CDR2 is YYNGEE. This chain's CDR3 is CASSVAGSGEAFF. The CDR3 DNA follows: TGTGCCAGCAGCGTAGCGGGGAGCGGTGAAGCTTTCTTT.

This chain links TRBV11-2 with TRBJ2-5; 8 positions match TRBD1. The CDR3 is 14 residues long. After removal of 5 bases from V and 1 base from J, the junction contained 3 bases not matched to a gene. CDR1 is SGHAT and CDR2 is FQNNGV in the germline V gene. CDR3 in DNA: TGTGCCAGCAGCCGAGACAGGGGCCAAGAGACCCAGTACTTC. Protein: CASSRDRGQETQYF.

In DNA, the CDR3 is TGTGCCAGCAGTTTAGGAGGACAACGCGAGCAGTACTTC. Its protein is CASSLGGQREQYF. This chain connects TRBV12-3 or TRBV12-4 to TRBJ2-7; D perhaps matches TRBD1 (5 bases). This CDR3 spans 13 amino acids. V was trimmed by 1 base and J by 6 bases, leaving 10 bases between them.

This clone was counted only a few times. Here the CDR3 DNA reads TGTGCCAGCAGTGAAGGGTTTAGCGGGGGGCTAGATGAGCAGTTCTTC. Translation gives CASSEGFSGGLDEQFF. This sequence joins TRBV2 and TRBJ2-1; 10 bases fit TRBD2. The V and J ends lost 1 base and 8 bases, in that order; junction bases with no gene match: 8. The CDR3 covers 16 residues. The germline gives CDR1 SNHLY, CDR2 FYNNEI.

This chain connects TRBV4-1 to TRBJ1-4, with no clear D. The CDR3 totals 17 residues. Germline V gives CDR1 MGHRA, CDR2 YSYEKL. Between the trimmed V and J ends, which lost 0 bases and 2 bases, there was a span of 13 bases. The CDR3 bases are TGCGCCAGCAGCCAAGATGGCAGTGGAGGTACTAATGAAAAACTGTTTTTT. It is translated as CASSQDGSGGTNEKLFF.

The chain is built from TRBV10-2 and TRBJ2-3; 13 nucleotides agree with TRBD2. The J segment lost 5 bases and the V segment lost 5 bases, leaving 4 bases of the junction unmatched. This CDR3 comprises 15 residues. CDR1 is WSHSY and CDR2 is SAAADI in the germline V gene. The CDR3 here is CASSTSGGGGDTQYF. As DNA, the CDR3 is TGCGCCAGCAGTACTAGCGGGGGGGGAGGAGATACGCAGTATTTT.

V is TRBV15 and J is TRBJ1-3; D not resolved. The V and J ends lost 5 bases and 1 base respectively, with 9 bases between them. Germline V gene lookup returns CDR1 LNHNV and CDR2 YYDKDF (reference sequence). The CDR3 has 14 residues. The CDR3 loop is CATSPTESGNTIYF. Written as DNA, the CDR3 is TGTGCCACCAGCCCAACAGAGTCTGGAAACACCATATATTTT.

CDR3 in DNA: TGTGCCAGCAGTTTGCCGGGGCAGGGGTTTTATGGCTACACCTTC. The encoded protein is CASSLPGQGFYGYTF. J is TRBJ1-2 and V is TRBV28; the D gene is possibly TRBD1 (6 bases). The germline CDR1 and CDR2 sequences are MDHEN and SYDVKM. This CDR3 comprises 15 residues. Trimming pared 3 bases from V and 5 bases from J, leaving 16 bases between.

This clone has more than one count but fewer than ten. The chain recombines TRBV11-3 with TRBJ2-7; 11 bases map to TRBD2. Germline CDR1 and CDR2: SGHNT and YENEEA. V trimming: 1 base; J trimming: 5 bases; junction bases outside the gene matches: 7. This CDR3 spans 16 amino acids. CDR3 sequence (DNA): TGTGCCAGCAGCTTAGGAGTAGCGGGAGGGCCGGACGAGCAGTACTTC. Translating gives CASSLGVAGGPDEQYF.

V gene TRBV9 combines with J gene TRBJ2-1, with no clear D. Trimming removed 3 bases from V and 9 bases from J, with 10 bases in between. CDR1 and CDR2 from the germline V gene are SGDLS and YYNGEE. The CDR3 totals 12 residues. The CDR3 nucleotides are TGTGCCAGCAGCGCTAACCTTCCTGAGCAGTTCTTC. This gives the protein CASSANLPEQFF.

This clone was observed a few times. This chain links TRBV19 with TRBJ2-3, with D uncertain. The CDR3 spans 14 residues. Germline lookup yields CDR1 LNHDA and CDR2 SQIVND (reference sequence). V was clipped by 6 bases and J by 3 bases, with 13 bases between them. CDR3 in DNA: TGTGCCAGTAGACTCACCTCTAGGACAGATACGCAGTATTTT. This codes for CASRLTSRTDTQYF.

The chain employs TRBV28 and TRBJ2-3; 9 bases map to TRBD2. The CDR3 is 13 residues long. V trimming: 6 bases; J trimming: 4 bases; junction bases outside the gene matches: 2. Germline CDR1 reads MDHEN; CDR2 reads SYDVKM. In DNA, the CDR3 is TGTGCCAGCAGGACTAGCGGCTCAGATACGCAGTATTTT. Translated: CASRTSGSDTQYF.

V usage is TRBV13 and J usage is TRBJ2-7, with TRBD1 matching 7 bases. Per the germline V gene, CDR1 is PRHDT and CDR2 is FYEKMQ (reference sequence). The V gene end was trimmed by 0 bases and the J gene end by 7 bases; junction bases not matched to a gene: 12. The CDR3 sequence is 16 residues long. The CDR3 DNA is TGTGCCAGCAGCTTAGGAGGACAGGAAGTTTACACTGAGCAGTACGTC. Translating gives CASSLGGQEVYTEQYV.

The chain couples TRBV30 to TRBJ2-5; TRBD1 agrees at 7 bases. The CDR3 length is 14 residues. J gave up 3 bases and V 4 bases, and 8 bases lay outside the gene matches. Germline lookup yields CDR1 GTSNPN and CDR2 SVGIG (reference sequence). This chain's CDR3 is CAWTPGTDKETQYF. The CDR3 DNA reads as TGTGCCTGGACCCCAGGGACAGATAAAGAGACCCAGTACTTC.

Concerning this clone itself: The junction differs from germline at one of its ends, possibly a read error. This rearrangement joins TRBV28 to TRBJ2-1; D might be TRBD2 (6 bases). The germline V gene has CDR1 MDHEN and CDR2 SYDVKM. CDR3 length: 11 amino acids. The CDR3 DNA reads TGTGCCAGCAGTTTTGGCAGCCGGGGGATCTTC. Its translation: CASSFGSRGIF.

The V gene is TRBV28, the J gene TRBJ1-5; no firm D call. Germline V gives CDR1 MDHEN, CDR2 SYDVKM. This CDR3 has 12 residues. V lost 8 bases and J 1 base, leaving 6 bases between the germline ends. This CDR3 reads CASFQSNQPQHF. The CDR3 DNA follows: TGTGCCAGCTTCCAGAGCAATCAGCCCCAGCATTTT. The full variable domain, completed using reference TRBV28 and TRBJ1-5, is DVKVTQSSRYLVKRTGEKVFLECVQDMDHENMFWYRQDPGLGLRLIYFSYDVKMKEKGDIPEGYSVSREKKERFSLILESASTNQTSMYLCASFQSNQPQHFGDGTRLSIL.

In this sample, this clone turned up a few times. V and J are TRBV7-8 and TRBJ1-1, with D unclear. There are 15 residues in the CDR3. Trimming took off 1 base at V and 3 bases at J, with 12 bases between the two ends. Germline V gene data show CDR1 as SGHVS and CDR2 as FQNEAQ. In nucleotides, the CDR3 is TGTGCCAGCAGCTTAGAGCGCAGACTATACACTGAAGCTTTCTTT. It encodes CASSLERRLYTEAFF.

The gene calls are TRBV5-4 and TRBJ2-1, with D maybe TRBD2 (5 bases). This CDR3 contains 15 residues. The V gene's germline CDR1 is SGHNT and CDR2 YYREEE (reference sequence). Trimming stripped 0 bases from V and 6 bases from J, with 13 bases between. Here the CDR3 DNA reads TGTGCCAGCAGCTTGGAAGCCCGAGCGGCCAATGAGCAGTTCTTC. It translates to CASSLEARAANEQFF. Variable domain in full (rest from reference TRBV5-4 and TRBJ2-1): ETGVTQSPTHLIKTRGQQVTLRCSSQSGHNTVSWYQQALGQGPQFIFQYYREEENGRGNFPPRFSGLQFPNYSSELNVNALELDDSALYLCASSLEARAANEQFFGPGTRLTVL.

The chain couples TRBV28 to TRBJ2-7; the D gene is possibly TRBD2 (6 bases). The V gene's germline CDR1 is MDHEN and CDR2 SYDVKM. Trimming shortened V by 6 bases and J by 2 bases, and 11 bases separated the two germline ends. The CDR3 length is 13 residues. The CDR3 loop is CASSRGGTYEQYF. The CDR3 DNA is TGTGCCAGCAGCCGAGGAGGGACCTACGAGCAGTACTTC.